This T cell receptor (beta chain) was identified in a study of blood T cells in healthy people across ages. Study context: Template switching caught about one barcoded beta molecule for each two T cells. Study-wide results and limits: PBMCs left unsorted prevented a conclusive naive versus antigen-experienced comparison.

Individuals who donated were healthy Caucasians from Russia aged about 6 to 90. Total RNA, at least 5.5 micrograms per sample, came from PBMCs. Primed by a sample-barcoded 5' primer and a J-beta primer mix, a second PCR proceeded for 7 to 11 cycles. TCRdb reanalysed the 5' RACE reads using MiXCR and keeps one entry per CDR3 protein. The sample has hundreds of thousands of distinct CDR3 sequences; around 48% are singletons. This clonotype was picked up a small number of times. The antigen is not known. CDR3 length: 15 amino acids. This sequence joins TRBV21-1 and TRBJ2-7; the DNA was not used to check the table's D call, TRBD1. TRBV21-1 is a recognized pseudogene. Sequenced input: blood. This TCR derives from a man at least 80 years old in good health. The CDR3 region has the DNA TGTGCCAGCAGCGCAACCTGGGACGGTTCCTACGAGCAGTACTTC. Its protein product is CASSATWDGSYEQYF.